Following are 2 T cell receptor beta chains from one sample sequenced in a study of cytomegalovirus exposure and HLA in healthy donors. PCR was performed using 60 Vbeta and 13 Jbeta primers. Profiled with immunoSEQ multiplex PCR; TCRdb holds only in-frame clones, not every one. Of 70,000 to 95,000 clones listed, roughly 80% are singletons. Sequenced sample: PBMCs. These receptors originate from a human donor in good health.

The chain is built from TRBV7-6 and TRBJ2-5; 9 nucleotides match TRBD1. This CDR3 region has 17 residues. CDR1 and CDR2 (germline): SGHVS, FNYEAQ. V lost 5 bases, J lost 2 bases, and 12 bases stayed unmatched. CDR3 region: CASSDLGQGSPQETQYF. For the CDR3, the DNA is TGTGCCAGCAGCGACCTGGGACAGGGAAGCCCACAAGAGACCCAGTACTTC.

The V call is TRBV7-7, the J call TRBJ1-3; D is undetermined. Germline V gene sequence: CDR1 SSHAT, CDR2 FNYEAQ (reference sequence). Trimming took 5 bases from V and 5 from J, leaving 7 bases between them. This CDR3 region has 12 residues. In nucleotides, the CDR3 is TGTGCCAGCAGCCCAACAAGAAACACCATATATTTT. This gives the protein CASSPTRNTIYF.